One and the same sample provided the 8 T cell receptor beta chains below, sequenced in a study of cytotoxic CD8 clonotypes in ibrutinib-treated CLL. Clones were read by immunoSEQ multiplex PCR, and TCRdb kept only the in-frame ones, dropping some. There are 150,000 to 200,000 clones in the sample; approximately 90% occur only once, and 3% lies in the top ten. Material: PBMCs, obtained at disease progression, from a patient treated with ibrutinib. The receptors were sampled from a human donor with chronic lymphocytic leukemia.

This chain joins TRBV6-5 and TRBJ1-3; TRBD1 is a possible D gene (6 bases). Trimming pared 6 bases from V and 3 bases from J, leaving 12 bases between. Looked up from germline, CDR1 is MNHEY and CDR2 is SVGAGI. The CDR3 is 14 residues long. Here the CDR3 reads CASRAGAIGNTIYF. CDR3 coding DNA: TGTGCCAGCAGGGCGGGGGCCATTGGAAACACCATATATTTT.

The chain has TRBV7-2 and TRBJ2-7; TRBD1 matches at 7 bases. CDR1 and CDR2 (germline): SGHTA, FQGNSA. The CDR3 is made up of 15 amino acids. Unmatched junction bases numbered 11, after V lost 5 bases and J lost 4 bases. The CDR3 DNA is TGTGCCAGCAGCCCGACAGGGTACAATGGATACGAGCAGTACTTC. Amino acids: CASSPTGYNGYEQYF. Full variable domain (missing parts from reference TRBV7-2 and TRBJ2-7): GAGVSQSPSNKVTEKGKDVELRCDPISGHTALYWYRQSLGQGLEFLIYFQGNSAPDKSGLPSDRFSAERTGGSVSTLTIQRTQQEDSAVYLCASSPTGYNGYEQYFGPGTRLTVT.

The CDR3 bases are TGTGCCACTTCACAGCAACGCATCGGGGACACCATATATTTT. It yields the protein CATSQQRIGDTIYF. The V gene is TRBV6-1, the J gene TRBJ1-3; D is ambiguous. Trimming shortened V by 10 bases and J by 8 bases, and 21 bases separated the two germline ends. The CDR3 has 14 residues. CDR1 is MNHNS, CDR2 SASEGT, per germline.

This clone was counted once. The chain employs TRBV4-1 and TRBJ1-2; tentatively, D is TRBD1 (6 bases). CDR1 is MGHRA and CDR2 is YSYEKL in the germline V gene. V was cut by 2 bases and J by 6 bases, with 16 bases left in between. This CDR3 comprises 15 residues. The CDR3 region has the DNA TGCGCCAGCAGCCAACAACCGGACAGAGGTGATGGCTACACCTTC. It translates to CASSQQPDRGDGYTF.

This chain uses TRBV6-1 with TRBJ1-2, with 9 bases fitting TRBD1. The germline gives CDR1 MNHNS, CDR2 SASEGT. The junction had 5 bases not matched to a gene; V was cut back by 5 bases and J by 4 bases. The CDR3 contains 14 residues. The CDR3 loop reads CASSRQGVGYGYTF. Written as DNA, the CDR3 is TGTGCCAGCAGTCGACAGGGGGTGGGCTATGGCTACACCTTC.

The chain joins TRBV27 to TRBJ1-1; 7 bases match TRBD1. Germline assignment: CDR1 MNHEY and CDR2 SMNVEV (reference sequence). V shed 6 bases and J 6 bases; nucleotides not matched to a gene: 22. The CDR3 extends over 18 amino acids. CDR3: CASSPLRTGLRRGAEAFF. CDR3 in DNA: TGTGCCAGCAGCCCACTCCGGACAGGATTAAGGAGAGGGGCTGAAGCTTTCTTT.

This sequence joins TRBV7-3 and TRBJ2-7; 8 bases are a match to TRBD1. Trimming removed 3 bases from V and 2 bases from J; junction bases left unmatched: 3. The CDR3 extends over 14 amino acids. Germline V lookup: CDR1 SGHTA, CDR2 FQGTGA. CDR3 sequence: CASSLTGAPYEQYF. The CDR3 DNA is TGTGCCAGCAGCTTGACAGGGGCACCCTACGAGCAGTACTTC. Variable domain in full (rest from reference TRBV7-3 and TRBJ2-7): GAGVSQTPSNKVTEKGKYVELRCDPISGHTALYWYRQSLGQGPEFLIYFQGTGAADDSGLPNDRFFAVRPEGSVSTLKIQRTERGDSAVYLCASSLTGAPYEQYFGPGTRLTVT.

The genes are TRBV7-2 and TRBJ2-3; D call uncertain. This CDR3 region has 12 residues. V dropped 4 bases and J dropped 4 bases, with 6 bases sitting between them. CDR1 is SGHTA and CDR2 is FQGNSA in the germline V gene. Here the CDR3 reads CASSYNPDTQYF. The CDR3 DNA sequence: TGTGCCAGCAGCTATAATCCAGATACGCAGTATTTT.